This record covers a single T cell receptor beta chain. Trimming removed 2 bases from V and 4 bases from J; junction bases left unmatched: 2. The CDR3 totals 14 residues. Germline CDR1 reads LNHNV; CDR2 reads YYDKDF (reference sequence). This specimen belongs to a study of blood T cell repertoires in COVID-19. About the study: Sites across the United States, Italy and Spain contributed samples from acute and convalescent COVID-19.

Clones were sequenced by immunoSEQ multiplex PCR, and TCRdb holds only the in-frame ones, with some missing. The table lists approximately 59,000 clones, around 80% of them singletons. The sequence was obtained from a man of 80 years or more with acute or convalescent COVID-19. Sequencing was carried out using peripheral blood. The rearrangement joins TRBV15 to TRBJ2-3, with 8 bases matching TRBD1. DNA for the CDR3: TGTGCCACCAGCAGAATGACAGGGGCAGATACGCAGTATTTT. Residues: CATSRMTGADTQYF.